This T cell receptor (beta chain) was obtained from a study of OX40 agonist ivuxolimab in advanced cancers. Background on the study: Patients undergoing dose escalation presented with hepatocellular carcinoma, melanoma, renal cell or head and neck cancer.

Germline CDR1 and CDR2: MDHEN and SYDVKM. The CDR3 is made up of 15 amino acids. The V end was cut by 5 bases, the J end by 0 bases, with 8 bases between. Data came from immunoSEQ multiplex PCR; TCRdb stores just in-frame clones and leaves some out. The sample yields approximately 68,000 clones, 80% to 90% seen once. This clone has more than one count but fewer than ten. No antigen is known for it. Samples were taken at baseline and on day 1 of cycles 4 and 7. Study outcomes and limitations: There were, on average, more expanded clones in CD8+ T cells than in CD4+. CD4+ and CD8+ blood T cells expanded clonally by week 6 at 0.1 to 3.0 mg/kg.

The TCR originated in an adult with an advanced solid tumor such as melanoma, head and neck, liver or kidney cancer. The sequencing here drew on CD4+ or CD8+ T cells sorted from blood, taken in a trial of the OX40 agonist ivuxolimab. The J gene is TRBJ2-6, the V gene TRBV28; TRBD1 might be the D (6 bases). As DNA, the CDR3 is TGTGCCAGCAGTCTGGACAGCTCTGGGGCCAACGTCCTGACTTTC. This gives the protein CASSLDSSGANVLTF.